A single sample gave rise to the 5 T cell receptor beta chains below, sequenced in a study of blood T cells in healthy people across ages (dated by TCRdb to the mid-2010s). Receptor amplification or capture employed 5' RACE. The sequencer listed for this sample is Illumina HiSeq 2500. The second PCR ran for roughly 7 to 11 cycles and used a J-beta primer mix along with a sample-barcoded 5' primer. Starting from the raw public reads, TCRdb applied fastp trimming at Q25, assembled clones with MiXCR and retained in-frame beta chains. Every entry covers one CDR3 protein and lists the most common genes and DNA from its rows. In all, the sample holds roughly 700,000 distinct CDR3 sequences, and 20% to 30% of those were seen once. 9.4% of the sample rests with the top ten. These same records also appear under a second study, on T cells of mothers and their children.

The specimen sequenced was blood. The receptors were sampled from a boy aged 10-17 years in good health.

The genes are TRBV7-2 and TRBJ1-1; the match to TRBD1 covers 8 bases. This CDR3 region has 18 residues. V dropped 4 bases and J dropped 1; count of bases not matched to a gene: 14. The germline gives CDR1 SGHTA, CDR2 FQGNSA. The CDR3 coding sequence is TGTGCCAGCAGCTCCCCGGACAGGGAAAGGGCAAAGAACACTGAAGCTTTCTTT. Protein sequence: CASSSPDRERAKNTEAFF.

The chain joins TRBV20-1 to TRBJ2-3; no clear D gene. Trimming took 6 bases from V and 10 from J, leaving 17 bases between them. The CDR3 is 12 amino acids. Germline CDR1 DFQATT, CDR2 SNEGSKA (reference sequence). The CDR3 DNA reads as TGCAGTGCCCAACGGCCGCTAGGGTCGCAGTATTTT. Amino acid sequence: CSAQRPLGSQYF.

The table lists this clonotype with a few counts. The chain couples TRBV29-1 to TRBJ2-3; 9 nucleotides agree with TRBD2. Germline V gene sequence: CDR1 SQVTM, CDR2 ANQGSEA. The CDR3 covers 14 residues. V lost 5 bases to trimming and J lost 2 bases; unmatched junction nucleotides: 5. CDR3 residues: CSVTAGGPTDTQYF. CDR3 bases: TGCAGCGTTACGGCGGGAGGGCCCACAGATACGCAGTATTTT.

This chain joins TRBV4-2 and TRBJ2-1, with D tentatively TRBD1 (6 bases). In germline, CDR1 is LGHNA, CDR2 YNFKEQ. This CDR3 contains 16 residues. V shed 3 bases and J shed 5 bases, with 17 bases lying between them. The CDR3 DNA follows: TGTGCCAGCAGCCAGTTGATTGGACAGCGAAACAATGAGCAGTTCTTC. It specifies CASSQLIGQRNNEQFF.

J is TRBJ2-5 and V is TRBV3-1; possibly TRBD1 for D (6 bases). There are 15 residues in the CDR3. Germline CDR1 reads LGHDT; CDR2 reads YNNKEL (reference sequence). Trimming stripped 4 bases from V and 2 bases from J, with 14 bases between. CDR3 DNA sequence: TGTGCCAGCAGCCTTATGACAGGCCTACAAGAGACCCAGTACTTC. This gives the protein CASSLMTGLQETQYF.